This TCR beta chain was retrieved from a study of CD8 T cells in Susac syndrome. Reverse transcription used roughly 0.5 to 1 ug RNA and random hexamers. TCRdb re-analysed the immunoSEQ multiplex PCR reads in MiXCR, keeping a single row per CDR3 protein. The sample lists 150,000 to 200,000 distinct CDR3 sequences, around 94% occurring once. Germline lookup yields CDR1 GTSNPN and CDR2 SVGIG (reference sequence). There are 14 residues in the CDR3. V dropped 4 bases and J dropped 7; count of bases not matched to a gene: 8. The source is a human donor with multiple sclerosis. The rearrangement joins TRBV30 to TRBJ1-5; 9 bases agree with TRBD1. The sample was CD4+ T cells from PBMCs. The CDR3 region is CAWNLRQGDQPQHF. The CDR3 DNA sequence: TGTGCCTGGAATCTTAGACAGGGGGACCAGCCCCAGCATTTT.